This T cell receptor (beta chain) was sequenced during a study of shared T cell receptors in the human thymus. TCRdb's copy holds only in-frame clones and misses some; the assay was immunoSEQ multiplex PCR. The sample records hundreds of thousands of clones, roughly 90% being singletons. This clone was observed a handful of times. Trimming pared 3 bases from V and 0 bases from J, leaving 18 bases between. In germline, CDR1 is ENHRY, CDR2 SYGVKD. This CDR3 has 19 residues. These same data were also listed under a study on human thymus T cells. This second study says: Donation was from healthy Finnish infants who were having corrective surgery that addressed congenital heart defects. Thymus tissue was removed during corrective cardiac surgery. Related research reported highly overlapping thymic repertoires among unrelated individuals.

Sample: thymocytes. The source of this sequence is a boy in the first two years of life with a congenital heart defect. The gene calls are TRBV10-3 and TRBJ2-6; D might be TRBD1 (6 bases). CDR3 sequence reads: CAISDPQDSFHSGANVLTF. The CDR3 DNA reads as TGTGCCATCAGTGACCCTCAGGACAGCTTCCACTCTGGGGCCAACGTCCTGACTTTC.